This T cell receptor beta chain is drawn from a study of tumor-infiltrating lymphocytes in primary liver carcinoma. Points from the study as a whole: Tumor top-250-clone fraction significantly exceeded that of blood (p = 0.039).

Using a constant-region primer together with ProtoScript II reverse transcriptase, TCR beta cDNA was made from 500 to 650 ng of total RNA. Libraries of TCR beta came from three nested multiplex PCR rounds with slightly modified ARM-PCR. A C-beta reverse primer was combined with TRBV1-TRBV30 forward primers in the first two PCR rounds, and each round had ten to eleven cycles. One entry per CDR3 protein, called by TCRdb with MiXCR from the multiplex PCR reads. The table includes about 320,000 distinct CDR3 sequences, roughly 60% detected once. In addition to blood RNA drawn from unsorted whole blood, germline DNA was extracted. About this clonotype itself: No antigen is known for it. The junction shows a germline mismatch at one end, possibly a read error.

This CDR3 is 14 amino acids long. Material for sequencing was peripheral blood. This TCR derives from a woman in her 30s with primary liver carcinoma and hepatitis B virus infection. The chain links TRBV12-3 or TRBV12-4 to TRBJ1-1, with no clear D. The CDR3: CVSSIGWTNTEAFF. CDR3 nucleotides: TGTGTCAGCAGTATCGGGTGGACCAACACTGAAGCTTTCTTT.